Shown below are 19 T cell receptor beta chains from a single sample sequenced in a study of a mutant IDH1 vaccine in newly diagnosed glioma. Antigens for these TCRs are unknown. TCRdb's copy holds only in-frame clones and misses some; the assay was immunoSEQ multiplex PCR. The table includes 70,000 to 95,000 clones, about 85% detected once. Time point in this sample: week 23, last vaccination. Each dose delivered 300 ug of mutant IDH1 20-mer peptide subcutaneously with imiquimod. The sequencing here drew on PBMCs, taken from a glioma patient whose treatment included an IDH1 peptide vaccine. These receptors were obtained from a woman aged 45-59 years with glioma.

J is TRBJ2-1 and V is TRBV9; 9 positions match TRBD2. Germline CDR1 is SGDLS and CDR2 is YYNGEE. This CDR3 is 15 amino acids long. V dropped 0 bases and J dropped 7; count of bases not matched to a gene: 5. For the CDR3, the DNA is TGTGCCAGCAGCGTAGGAGGGACTAGCTTGAATGAGCAGTTCTTC. Translating gives CASSVGGTSLNEQFF.

The chain uses TRBV27 and TRBJ1-2, with D possibly TRBD1 on 6 matching bases. Germline V lookup: CDR1 MNHEY, CDR2 SMNVEV (reference sequence). V was pared by 2 bases and J by 3 bases, with 13 bases between. This CDR3 has 15 amino acids. CDR3 in amino acids: CASSLRGNFDYGYTF. The CDR3 DNA is TGTGCCAGCAGTTTAAGGGGGAATTTCGACTATGGCTACACCTTC.

The chain uses TRBV7-2 and TRBJ2-5; 8 nucleotides line up with TRBD1. J lost 4 bases, V lost 2 bases, and 9 bases had no gene match. The CDR3 is 16 residues long. CDR1 is SGHTA, CDR2 FQGNSA, per germline. The CDR3 DNA follows: TGTGCCAGCAGCTTACGCCAGGGGGCGTTGGGAGAGACCCAGTACTTC. Translated, it gives CASSLRQGALGETQYF.

V usage is TRBV28 and J usage is TRBJ1-5, with TRBD1 matching over 7 bases. The length of the CDR3 is 15 residues. The V segment lost 4 bases and the J segment 11 bases; nucleotides outside the gene matches: 14. The V gene's germline CDR1 is MDHEN and CDR2 SYDVKM. The CDR3 loop is CASSSTGREAIAQHF. The DNA for the CDR3 is TGTGCCAGCAGTTCGACAGGGAGGGAGGCAATTGCCCAGCATTTT.

The chain carries TRBV7-2 and TRBJ1-2; D possibly corresponds to TRBD1 (5 bases). Germline V gene lookup returns CDR1 SGHTA and CDR2 FQGNSA. This CDR3 comprises 13 residues. The V and J ends lost 5 bases and 4 bases respectively, with 11 bases between them. CDR3 in DNA: TGTGCCAGCAGCCTGGGACCGACCTATGGCTACACCTTC. It is translated as CASSLGPTYGYTF.

V gene TRBV27 combines with J gene TRBJ2-3; D perhaps matches TRBD2 (6 bases). Germline V gives CDR1 MNHEY, CDR2 SMNVEV (reference sequence). V lost 5 bases to trimming and J lost 5 bases, with 11 bases between them. The CDR3 is 13 amino acids. CDR3: CASSMGLLDTQYF. The CDR3 nucleotides are TGTGCCAGCAGTATGGGACTGTTAGATACGCAGTATTTT.

J is TRBJ1-4 and V is TRBV6-1; the D is unclear. Germline V gene data show CDR1 as MNHNS and CDR2 as SASEGT. CDR3 length equals 16 residues. V gave up 3 bases and J gave up 6 bases, with 17 bases separating them. Here the CDR3 reads CASSEPREVNDEKLFF. CDR3 nucleotides: TGTGCCAGCAGTGAGCCCCGAGAGGTGAACGATGAAAAACTGTTTTTT.

The chain uses TRBV19 and TRBJ1-2, with TRBD1 identical over 8 bases. The CDR3 has 13 residues. Germline V lookup: CDR1 LNHDA, CDR2 SQIVND (reference sequence). Losses at the gene ends were 4 bases for V and 8 bases for J; bases not matched to a gene: 6. This chain's CDR3 is CASSKGQGRGYTF. CDR3 sequence (DNA): TGTGCCAGTAGTAAAGGACAGGGTCGGGGCTACACCTTC.

V and J are TRBV7-9 and TRBJ2-1, with 13 positions matching TRBD2. After removal of 5 bases from V and 11 bases from J, the junction contained 9 bases not matched to a gene. Germline V gene lookup returns CDR1 SEHNR and CDR2 FQNEAQ (reference sequence). The CDR3 is 15 amino acids. The CDR3, as DNA: TGTGCCAGCAGCCCCCCCGGACTAGCGGGAGACCAGCAGTTCTTC. Amino acids: CASSPPGLAGDQQFF. The full variable domain, completed using reference TRBV7-9 and TRBJ2-1, is DTGVSQNPRHKITKRGQNVTFRCDPISEHNRLYWYRQTLGQGPEFLTYFQNEAQLEKSRLLSDRFSAERPKGSFSTLEIQRTEQGDSAMYLCASSPPGLAGDQQFFGPGTRLTVL.

V gene TRBV5-3 combines with J gene TRBJ2-7; 7 positions agree with TRBD2. TRBV5-3 is assigned to the ORF class and has an uncertain function. The length of the CDR3 is 16 residues. With 6 bases clipped from V and 5 bases from J, the junction kept 17 bases outside the gene matches. For the CDR3, the DNA is TGTGCCAGAAAGAGGCCCGGGGTGGGAGGGCCTGACGAGCAGTACTTC. Translation gives CARKRPGVGGPDEQYF.

This rearrangement joins TRBV10-1 to TRBJ2-1; 11 bases map to TRBD1. CDR1 is WNHNN and CDR2 is SYGVQD in the germline V gene (reference sequence). The V segment lost 7 bases and the J segment 6 bases; nucleotides outside the gene matches: 8. There are 15 residues in the CDR3. CDR3 coding DNA: TGCGCCAGCAATTCCCCGGGACAGGGGGTCAATGAGCAGTTCTTC. Translation gives CASNSPGQGVNEQFF.

The V and J genes are TRBV5-1 and TRBJ2-5; 7 nucleotides line up with TRBD2. Trimming took 7 bases from V and 1 from J; bases not matched to a gene: 10. The CDR3 length is 15 residues. Germline CDR1 SGHRS, CDR2 YFSETQ. Written as DNA, the CDR3 is TGCGCCAGCTTATCCATGGGCGGGGGCCAAGAGACCCAGTACTTC. The encoded protein is CASLSMGGGQETQYF. Supplemented by reference TRBV5-1 and TRBJ2-5, the full variable domain reads KAGVTQTPRYLIKTRGQQVTLSCSPISGHRSVSWYQQTPGQGLQFLFEYFSETQRNKGNFPGRFSGRQFSNSRSEMNVSTLELGDSALYLCASLSMGGGQETQYFGPGTRLLVL.

The chain carries TRBV4-2 and TRBJ2-5; D is undetermined. This CDR3 is 14 amino acids long. The V gene's germline CDR1 is LGHNA and CDR2 YNFKEQ. Between the trimmed V and J ends, which lost 3 bases and 3 bases, there was a span of 11 bases. The CDR3 DNA is TGTGCCAGCAGCCAGGAGCTGGCAGAAGAGACCCAGTACTTC. Amino acid sequence: CASSQELAEETQYF.

This sequence joins TRBV7-9 and TRBJ1-1, with D possibly being TRBD1 (5 bases). The V end lost 6 bases, the J end lost 1 base, and 12 bases lay between the germline ends. This CDR3 spans 14 amino acids. The V gene's germline CDR1 is SEHNR and CDR2 FQNEAQ (reference sequence). CDR3 in DNA: TGTGCCAGCAGGGGGCGGAACCAGAACACTGAAGCTTTCTTT. Encoded protein: CASRGRNQNTEAFF.

The gene calls are TRBV7-9 and TRBJ2-4; D is ambiguous. Germline CDR1 and CDR2: SEHNR and FQNEAQ (reference sequence). The CDR3 covers 15 residues. Trimming left V 1 base short and J 6 bases short, with 13 bases between. CDR3 residues: CASSLGSDGSNIQYF. The CDR3 DNA reads as TGTGCCAGCAGCTTAGGATCCGACGGATCAAACATTCAGTACTTC. Full variable domain (rest looked up from reference TRBV7-9 and TRBJ2-4): DTGVSQNPRHKITKRGQNVTFRCDPISEHNRLYWYRQTLGQGPEFLTYFQNEAQLEKSRLLSDRFSAERPKGSFSTLEIQRTEQGDSAMYLCASSLGSDGSNIQYFGAGTRLSVL.

The CDR3, as DNA: TGCAGCGGTCGACCCGAAGGGTTCACAGATACGCAGTATTTT. Translating it yields CSGRPEGFTDTQYF. The V call is TRBV29-1, the J call TRBJ2-3, with D unclear. The CDR3 extends over 14 amino acids. V was trimmed by 7 bases and J by 2 bases, leaving 16 bases between them. Germline assignment: CDR1 SQVTM and CDR2 ANQGSEA.

This clone was seen a single time. The chain links TRBV28 to TRBJ2-7; a possible D gene is TRBD2 (5 bases). This CDR3 is built from 15 residues. The V end lost 3 bases, the J end lost 4 bases, and 16 bases lay between the germline ends. CDR1 MDHEN and CDR2 SYDVKM come from the germline V gene. The CDR3 loop is CASSFWAGVSYEQYF. CDR3 in DNA: TGTGCCAGCAGTTTCTGGGCGGGCGTGTCGTACGAGCAGTACTTC.

This clone was recorded a few times. The rearrangement links TRBV1 to TRBJ2-1; the table's D gene call, TRBD2, was not cross checked with the DNA. TRBV1 is annotated as a pseudogene. The CDR3 contains 15 residues. The CDR3 coding sequence is TGCACCAGCAGCCACCCGGGAGAAGCGGGGAATGAGCAGTTCTTC. Translation gives CTSSHPGEAGNEQFF.

The chain couples TRBV6-6 to TRBJ1-6; the D is unclear. V lost 2 bases and J 9 bases, leaving 11 bases between the germline ends. Germline CDR1 reads MNHNY; CDR2 reads SVGAGI (reference sequence). The CDR3 is 14 amino acids. DNA of the CDR3: TGTGCCAGCAGTTACGCGGAGCCAGGTTCACCCCTCCACTTT. Amino acid sequence: CASSYAEPGSPLHF.